This T cell receptor beta chain was identified in a study of blood T cell repertoires in COVID-19. About the study: Researchers got acute and convalescent COVID-19 samples from the United States, Italy and Spain.

Germline V CDR1 and CDR2: SGHTA, FQGNSA. The CDR3 extends over 13 amino acids. The ends were cut back, 2 bases at V and 2 bases at J, with 6 bases in the middle. Source study methods: Reference gene primer amplification yielded estimated nucleated cell counts. Data came from immunoSEQ multiplex PCR; TCRdb stores just in-frame clones and leaves some out. The DNA gave D and trimming, while V, J and clone size come from that table. There are around 170,000 clones in the sample; around 84% occur only once, and roughly an eighth lies in the top ten. The chain employs TRBV7-2 and TRBJ1-2; weak D call: TRBD1 (5 bases). This receptor was taken from a man younger than 40 with active or convalescent COVID-19. The sample comprised peripheral blood. Here the CDR3 reads CASSLRQNYGYTF. The DNA for the CDR3 is TGTGCCAGCAGCTTAAGACAGAACTATGGCTACACCTTC. The complete variable domain, with remaining parts taken from reference TRBV7-2 and TRBJ1-2, reads GAGVSQSPSNKVTEKGKDVELRCDPISGHTALYWYRQSLGQGLEFLIYFQGNSAPDKSGLPSDRFSAERTGGSVSTLTIQRTQQEDSAVYLCASSLRQNYGYTFGSGTRLTVV.